The source of this T cell receptor (beta chain) is a study of cytomegalovirus exposure and HLA in healthy donors. Study findings and constraints: Analysis performed later found roughly 17,000 TCR beta sequences associated with HLA alleles at 0.05 false discovery rate. In an earlier analysis, productive rearrangement rates for most beta V segments clustered near 90% or 30%.

Worth noting for this clone: Its antigen is not identified.

The PCR ran on 60 Vbeta and 13 Jbeta primers. In the original analysis: Per a later analysis, the number of unique TCR beta chains was roughly 87 million, of which about 10 million were shared. Produced via immunoSEQ multiplex PCR; TCRdb's table is partial and in-frame only. Clone size and V and J calls were adopted from that table, with D and trimming inferred from the DNA. The sample has roughly 130,000 clones; about 80% are singletons. The trim removed 7 bases at V and 8 bases at J, leaving 10 bases unmatched. CDR1 is MNHEY, CDR2 SVGAGI, per germline. The CDR3 covers 14 residues. The chain carries TRBV6-5 and TRBJ2-2, with 7 nucleotides matching TRBD1. What was sequenced was PBMCs. This TCR came from a man in his forties or fifties in good health and CMV-seronegative. The CDR3 here is CASTRQGPRGELFF. In nucleotides, the CDR3 is TGTGCCAGCACTCGACAGGGTCCGCGGGGGGAGCTGTTTTTT.